Below are 29 T cell receptor beta chains sequenced from a single sample in a study of T cell repertoires in cytomegalovirus infection. No cognate antigen is known for these TCRs. Via MiXCR, TCRdb re-called the reads, giving one row per CDR3 protein. The data show around 750,000 distinct CDR3 sequences, about 33% seen once. This material consisted of cultured CD8+ T cells from PBMCs, taken from culture after CMV antigen stimulation. These receptors were collected from a human donor in good health (CMV status not recorded). Some clones in this sample may be carry-over from other donors' samples.

The chain has TRBV6-4 and TRBJ1-5, with a weak D call TRBD1 (5 bases). The CDR3 contains 12 residues. Germline CDR1 is MRHNA and CDR2 is SNTAGT. With 3 bases removed from V and 9 bases from J, the gap between germline ends came to 9 bases. The CDR3 region has the DNA TGTGCCAGCAGTGATGGGGGGGGGCCCCAGCATTTT. Protein product: CASSDGGGPQHF.

This clonotype turned up a few times. This chain joins TRBV6-1 and TRBJ2-5; D uncertain. The CDR3 is 13 residues long. CDR1 is MNHNS, CDR2 SASEGT, per germline. V was cut by 3 bases and J by 3 bases, with 8 bases left in between. CDR3 in DNA: TGTGCCAGCAGTGAGTTGAGCGAAGAGACCCAGTACTTC. It codes for CASSELSEETQYF.

This clonotype turned up a few times. The J gene is TRBJ1-5, the V gene TRBV7-9, with TRBD1 matching 9 bases. The CDR3 consists of 14 residues. Trimming took 11 bases from V and 5 from J; bases not matched to a gene: 10. Germline CDR1 reads SEHNR; CDR2 reads FQNEAQ (reference sequence). CDR3 protein: CASQWGQGDQPQHF. The CDR3 DNA is TGTGCCTCTCAGTGGGGACAGGGAGATCAGCCCCAGCATTTT.

This clonotype was observed a handful of times. As DNA, the CDR3 is TGTGCCAGCAGCTTGGACCGCAGGGGAAACACTGAAGCTTTCTTT. Protein sequence: CASSLDRRGNTEAFF. The chain carries TRBV11-1 and TRBJ1-1; tentative D call: TRBD1 (6 bases). Trimming left V 3 bases short and J 2 bases short, with 13 bases between. Per the germline V gene, CDR1 is SGHAT and CDR2 is FQDESV (reference sequence). The CDR3 has 15 residues.

This chain joins TRBV11-1 and TRBJ2-7; 7 bases are a match to TRBD1. The CDR3 is 14 residues long. Trimming cost V 4 bases and J 3 bases; bases outside gene matches: 6. Germline assignment: CDR1 SGHAT and CDR2 FQDESV (reference sequence). This CDR3 is CASSSTGTLYEQYF. In DNA form, the CDR3 reads TGTGCCAGCAGCTCGACAGGGACCCTCTACGAGCAGTACTTC.

J is TRBJ1-1 and V is TRBV19; D is uncertain. Germline V CDR1 and CDR2: LNHDA, SQIVND (reference sequence). This CDR3 contains 12 residues. The ends were cut back, 8 bases at V and 2 bases at J, with 9 bases in the middle. In DNA, the CDR3 is TGTGCCAGTGCAGTAAGTAACACTGAAGCTTTCTTT. This gives the protein CASAVSNTEAFF.

A few counts support this clonotype. The chain employs TRBV6-2 or TRBV6-3 and TRBJ2-7, with TRBD1 matching 10 bases. CDR1 and CDR2 (germline): MNHEY, SVGEGT. The junction had 11 bases not matched to a gene; V was cut back by 5 bases and J by 4 bases. The CDR3 is made up of 16 amino acids. The CDR3 is CASSHLVGTGVYEQYV. The CDR3 DNA reads TGTGCCAGCAGTCATCTCGTCGGGACAGGGGTTTACGAGCAGTACGTC.

The V and J genes are TRBV19 and TRBJ1-2; 8 bases fit TRBD1. CDR3 length: 13 amino acids. Per germline, CDR1 LNHDA and CDR2 SQIVND (reference sequence). The V gene end was trimmed by 7 bases and the J gene end by 6 bases; junction bases not matched to a gene: 7. CDR3 bases: TGTGCCAGTACCGCGCTGACAGGGGATGGCTACACCTTC. Protein product: CASTALTGDGYTF.

This clonotype showed up just a few times. The rearrangement uses TRBV12-5 and TRBJ1-2; 7 nucleotides line up with TRBD1. This CDR3 has 16 residues. J was trimmed by 3 bases and V by 6 bases; bases with no gene match: 13. Germline assignment: CDR1 LGHNT and CDR2 FRNRAP. The CDR3 here is CASGNTNTGTDYGYTF. In DNA, the CDR3 is TGTGCTAGTGGCAATACTAACACCGGGACAGACTATGGCTACACCTTC. Full variable domain (remainder filled in from reference TRBV12-5 and TRBJ1-2): DARVTQTPRHKVTEMGQEVTMRCQPILGHNTVFWYRQTMMQGLELLAYFRNRAPLDDSGMPKDRFSAEMPDATLATLKIQPSEPRDSAVYFCASGNTNTGTDYGYTFGSGTRLTVV.

The chain is built from TRBV12-3 or TRBV12-4 and TRBJ2-2; 10 nucleotides match TRBD1. V shed 7 bases, J shed 4 bases, and the junction held 3 bases outside the gene matches. This CDR3 has 14 amino acids. CDR3 amino acids: CASTDRGPTGELFF. In DNA form, the CDR3 reads TGTGCCAGCACTGACAGGGGGCCCACCGGGGAGCTGTTTTTT.

In its sample, this clonotype was seen many times. V is TRBV7-6 and J is TRBJ2-2; weak D call: TRBD1 (5 bases). The CDR3 is made up of 15 amino acids. From germline, CDR1 is SGHVS and CDR2 FNYEAQ. The V gene lost 0 bases and the J gene lost 5 bases, with 10 bases spanning the gap. This chain's CDR3 is CASSLAIGVTGELFF. DNA for the CDR3: TGTGCCAGCAGCTTAGCGATAGGGGTGACCGGGGAGCTGTTTTTT.

This clonotype was counted between two and nine times. This chain uses TRBV29-1 with TRBJ1-1; no definite D call. This CDR3 region has 14 residues. Trimming pared 1 base from V and 0 bases from J, leaving 9 bases between. Germline values: CDR1 SQVTM, CDR2 ANQGSEA. In DNA, the CDR3 is TGCAGCGTTGAAGTAGGGCTAATGAACACTGAAGCTTTCTTT. This gives the protein CSVEVGLMNTEAFF.

The chain recombines TRBV29-1 with TRBJ2-3; D gene ambiguous. V was pared by 0 bases and J by 5 bases, with 9 bases between. This CDR3 contains 13 residues. Germline CDR1 reads SQVTM; CDR2 reads ANQGSEA. The CDR3: CSVEDSLIDTQYF. The DNA of the CDR3 is TGCAGCGTTGAAGATAGCCTCATAGATACGCAGTATTTT.

This clonotype was counted a few times. The CDR3, as DNA: TGTGCCACCAGTGATCCTCGGACAGGGAGAGGTGAGCAGTTCTTC. Translated: CATSDPRTGRGEQFF. This sequence joins TRBV24-1 and TRBJ2-1; 8 positions agree with TRBD1. The CDR3 length is 15 residues. The V and J ends lost 3 bases and 9 bases, in that order; junction bases with no gene match: 9. CDR1 KGHDR and CDR2 SFDVKD come from the germline V gene.

The chain employs TRBV27 and TRBJ1-6; D unresolved. This CDR3 comprises 16 residues. V was trimmed by 2 bases and J by 7 bases, leaving 15 bases between them. Germline values: CDR1 MNHEY, CDR2 SMNVEV (reference sequence). Here the CDR3 DNA reads TGTGCCAGCAGTTTAGTTTCCGGCCGGAGAAATTCACCCCTCCACTTT. This translates into CASSLVSGRRNSPLHF.

In its sample, this clonotype was seen a few times. V and J are TRBV9 and TRBJ2-3; TRBD1 is a possible D gene (6 bases). The CDR3 extends over 15 amino acids. With 3 bases removed from V and 2 bases from J, the gap between germline ends came to 13 bases. CDR1 and CDR2 (germline): SGDLS, YYNGEE. CDR3 sequence reads: CASSAAGGATDTQYF. The CDR3 nucleotides read TGTGCCAGCAGCGCTGCTGGGGGCGCCACAGATACGCAGTATTTT.

The chain combines TRBV28 with TRBJ1-5; a weak D match, TRBD1 (6 bases). The V end lost 3 bases, the J end lost 2 bases, and 14 bases lay between the germline ends. Germline V gene sequence: CDR1 MDHEN, CDR2 SYDVKM. CDR3 length equals 16 residues. The CDR3 bases are TGTGCCAGCAGTTTTACAGGGTTTATTGGCAATCAGCCCCAGCATTTT. Encoded protein: CASSFTGFIGNQPQHF. Looking up the rest from reference TRBV28 and TRBJ1-5 gives the full variable domain: DVKVTQSSRYLVKRTGEKVFLECVQDMDHENMFWYRQDPGLGLRLIYFSYDVKMKEKGDIPEGYSVSREKKERFSLILESASTNQTSMYLCASSFTGFIGNQPQHFGDGTRLSIL.

A word on this clonotype: Mismatch with germline at one junction end may stem from a read error. The chain uses TRBV27 and TRBJ1-5; no reliable D call. CDR3 length: 15 amino acids. CDR1 MNHEY and CDR2 SMNVEV come from the germline V gene (reference sequence). The CDR3 DNA follows: TGTGCCAGCAGTTTATCACACCGTAGCAATCAGCCTCAGCATTTT. Translating it yields CASSLSHRSNQPQHF.

The rearrangement links TRBV12-3 or TRBV12-4 to TRBJ2-3, with no clear D. This CDR3 has 13 residues. V lost 4 bases and J lost 2, with 7 bases in between. The CDR3 sequence: CASSSPVTDTQYF. The CDR3, as DNA: TGTGCCAGCAGTTCGCCAGTCACAGATACGCAGTATTTT.

This clonotype has more than one count but fewer than ten. The chain is built from TRBV13 and TRBJ2-7; tentatively, D is TRBD2 (6 bases). CDR1 is PRHDT, CDR2 FYEKMQ, per germline (reference sequence). V lost 5 bases and J lost 7, with 18 bases in between. CDR3 size: 14 residues. This CDR3 reads CASSLRAGTEEQYF. The CDR3 DNA reads TGTGCCAGCAGCCTACGCGCCGGGACTGAGGAGCAGTACTTC.

The chain uses TRBV9 and TRBJ1-2; D might be TRBD1 (6 bases). The V and J ends lost 3 bases and 3 bases respectively, with 12 bases between them. Germline CDR1 and CDR2: SGDLS and YYNGEE. The CDR3 extends over 14 amino acids. The CDR3 loop is CASSAGTTHYGYTF. Here the CDR3 DNA reads TGTGCCAGCAGCGCGGGGACAACCCACTATGGCTACACCTTC.

In its sample, this clonotype was seen a few times. The chain recombines TRBV12-3 or TRBV12-4 with TRBJ2-5, with 9 bases that match TRBD1. CDR3 length: 15 residues. The junction had 7 bases not matched to a gene; V was cut back by 3 bases and J by 5 bases. CDR3 sequence: CASSLYGQGHETQYF. CDR3 nucleotides: TGTGCCAGCAGTTTGTACGGACAGGGGCACGAGACCCAGTACTTC.

Only a few counts were recorded for this clonotype. The rearrangement joins TRBV7-6 to TRBJ2-7, with D unclear. Germline CDR1 SGHVS, CDR2 FNYEAQ. The V end was cut by 5 bases, the J end by 6 bases, with 5 bases between. The CDR3 extends over 10 amino acids. The CDR3 loop is CASSPLEQYF. The CDR3, as DNA: TGTGCCAGCAGCCCCCTCGAGCAGTACTTC.

This clonotype was counted at least ten times. The rearrangement joins TRBV6-6 to TRBJ2-1; weak D call: TRBD1 (6 bases). Trimming took 4 bases from V and 8 from J, leaving 18 bases between them. The CDR3 consists of 15 residues. From germline, CDR1 is MNHNY and CDR2 SVGAGI (reference sequence). CDR3 sequence: CASSFAGTNRDEQFF. In DNA, the CDR3 is TGTGCCAGCAGTTTCGCCGGGACAAACCGCGATGAGCAGTTCTTC.

There are a few counts of this clonotype. The J gene is TRBJ1-4, the V gene TRBV7-6, with D unresolved. V was cut by 4 bases and J by 4 bases, with 31 bases left in between. Germline V CDR1 and CDR2: SGHVS, FNYEAQ. CDR3 length equals 21 residues. CDR3 loop: CASSSTSHNPVGRRINEKLFF. In DNA form, the CDR3 reads TGTGCCAGCAGCTCGACCAGTCATAATCCGGTGGGGAGGAGGATTAATGAAAAACTGTTTTTT.

The rearrangement links TRBV7-9 to TRBJ2-3; D gene unclear. This CDR3 has 15 residues. The V gene's germline CDR1 is SEHNR and CDR2 FQNEAQ (reference sequence). V lost 5 bases, J lost 14 bases, and 26 bases lay in between. CDR3 loop: CASSPPGGPGVVGYF. The CDR3 DNA follows: TGTGCCAGCAGCCCACCCGGTGGGCCGGGTGTGGTCGGGTATTTT.

The rearrangement links TRBV2 to TRBJ2-3; no clear D. The CDR3 consists of 12 residues. From germline, CDR1 is SNHLY and CDR2 FYNNEI. V was shortened by 3 bases and J by 4 bases, with 5 bases between the two germline ends. The CDR3 reads CASSDSADTQYF. CDR3 DNA: TGTGCCAGCAGTGACTCCGCAGATACGCAGTATTTT.

CDR3 bases: TGTGCCAGTAGTACTCGACAGGGCGGGGACACTGAAGCTTTCTTT. It encodes CASSTRQGGDTEAFF. This chain connects TRBV19 to TRBJ1-1; 7 bases agree with TRBD1. CDR1 is LNHDA, CDR2 SQIVND, per germline (reference sequence). The CDR3 contains 15 residues. V shed 4 bases, J shed 3 bases, and the junction held 8 bases outside the gene matches.

The gene calls are TRBV7-6 and TRBJ2-4; TRBD1 agrees at 7 bases. Unmatched junction bases numbered 16, after V lost 5 bases and J lost 3 bases. The CDR3 runs 18 residues. Germline CDR1 and CDR2: SGHVS and FNYEAQ. CDR3 protein: CASSPTIKTGKNKNIQYF. The CDR3 coding sequence is TGTGCCAGCAGCCCCACTATCAAGACAGGGAAAAACAAAAACATTCAGTACTTC.